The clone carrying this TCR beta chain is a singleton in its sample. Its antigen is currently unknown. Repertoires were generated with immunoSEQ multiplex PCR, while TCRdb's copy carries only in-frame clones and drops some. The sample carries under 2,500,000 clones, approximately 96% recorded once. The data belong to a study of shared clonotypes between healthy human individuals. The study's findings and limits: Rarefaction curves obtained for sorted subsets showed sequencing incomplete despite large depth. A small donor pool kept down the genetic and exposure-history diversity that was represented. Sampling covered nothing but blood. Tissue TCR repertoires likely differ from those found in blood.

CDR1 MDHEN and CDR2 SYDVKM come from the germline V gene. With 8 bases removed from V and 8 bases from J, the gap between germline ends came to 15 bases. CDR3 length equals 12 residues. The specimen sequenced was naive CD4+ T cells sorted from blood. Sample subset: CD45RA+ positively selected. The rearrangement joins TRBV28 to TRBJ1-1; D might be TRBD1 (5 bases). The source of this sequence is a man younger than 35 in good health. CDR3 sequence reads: CASRLTASEAFF. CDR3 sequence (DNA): TGTGCCAGCCGATTGACAGCATCAGAAGCTTTCTTT.